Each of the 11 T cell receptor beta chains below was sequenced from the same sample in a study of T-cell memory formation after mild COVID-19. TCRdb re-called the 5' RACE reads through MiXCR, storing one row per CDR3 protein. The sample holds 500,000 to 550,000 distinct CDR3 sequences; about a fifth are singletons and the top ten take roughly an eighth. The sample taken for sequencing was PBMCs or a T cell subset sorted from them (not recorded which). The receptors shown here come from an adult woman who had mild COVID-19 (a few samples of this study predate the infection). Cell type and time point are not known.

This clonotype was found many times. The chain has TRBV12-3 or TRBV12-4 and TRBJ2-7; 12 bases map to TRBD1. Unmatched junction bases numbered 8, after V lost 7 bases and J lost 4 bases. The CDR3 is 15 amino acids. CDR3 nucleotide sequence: TGTGCCAGCACCCTGGGACAGGGGGCGTTATACGAGCAGTACTTC. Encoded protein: CASTLGQGALYEQYF.

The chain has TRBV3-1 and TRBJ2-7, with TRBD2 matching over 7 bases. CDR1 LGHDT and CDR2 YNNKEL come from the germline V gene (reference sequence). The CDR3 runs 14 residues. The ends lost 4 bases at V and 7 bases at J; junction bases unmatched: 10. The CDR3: CASSLQGGAKEQYF. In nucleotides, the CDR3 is TGTGCCAGCAGCCTTCAGGGAGGGGCGAAGGAGCAGTACTTC.

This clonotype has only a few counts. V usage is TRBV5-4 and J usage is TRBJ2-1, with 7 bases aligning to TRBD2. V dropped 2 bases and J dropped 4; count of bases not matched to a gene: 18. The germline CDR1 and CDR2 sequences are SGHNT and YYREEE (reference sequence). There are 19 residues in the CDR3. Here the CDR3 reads CASSFSRGRGLDAYNEQFF. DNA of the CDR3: TGTGCCAGCAGCTTTAGTAGGGGTCGTGGACTAGATGCATACAATGAGCAGTTCTTC. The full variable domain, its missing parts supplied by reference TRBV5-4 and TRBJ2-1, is ETGVTQSPTHLIKTRGQQVTLRCSSQSGHNTVSWYQQALGQGPQFIFQYYREEENGRGNFPPRFSGLQFPNYSSELNVNALELDDSALYLCASSFSRGRGLDAYNEQFFGPGTRLTVL.

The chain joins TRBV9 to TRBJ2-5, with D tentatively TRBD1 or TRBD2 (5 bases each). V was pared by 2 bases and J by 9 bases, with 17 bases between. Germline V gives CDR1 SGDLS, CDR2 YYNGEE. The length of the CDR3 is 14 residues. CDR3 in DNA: TGTGCCAGCAGCGTCGGGACCCCCGTAGGAGCCCAGTACTTC. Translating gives CASSVGTPVGAQYF.

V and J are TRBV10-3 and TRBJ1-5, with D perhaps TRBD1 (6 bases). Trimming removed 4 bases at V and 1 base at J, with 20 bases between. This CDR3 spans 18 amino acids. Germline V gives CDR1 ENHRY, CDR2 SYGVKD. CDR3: CAISAKRTVEASNQPQHF. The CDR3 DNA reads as TGTGCCATCAGTGCCAAAAGGACAGTAGAGGCAAGCAATCAGCCCCAGCATTTT.

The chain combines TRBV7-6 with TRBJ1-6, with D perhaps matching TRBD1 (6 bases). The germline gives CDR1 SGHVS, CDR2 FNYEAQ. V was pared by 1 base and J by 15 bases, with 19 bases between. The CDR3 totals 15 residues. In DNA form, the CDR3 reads TGTGCCAGCAGCTTAGAGGGGGACGGGGCCGGCTACCTCCACTTT. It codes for CASSLEGDGAGYLHF.

CDR3: CASSHKGTWGGYTF. DNA of the CDR3: TGTGCCAGCAGCCATAAAGGGACGTGGGGTGGCTACACCTTC. The V and J genes are TRBV27 and TRBJ1-2; perhaps TRBD1 as D (5 bases). This CDR3 is built from 14 residues. V lost 6 bases, J lost 7 bases, and 18 bases lay in between. Germline V gene sequence: CDR1 MNHEY, CDR2 SMNVEV (reference sequence).

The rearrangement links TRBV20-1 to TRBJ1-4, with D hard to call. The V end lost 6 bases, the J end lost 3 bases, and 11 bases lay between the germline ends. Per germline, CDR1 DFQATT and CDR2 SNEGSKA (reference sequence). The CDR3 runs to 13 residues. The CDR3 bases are TGCAGTGCCCGAGGTGGATCTAATGAAAAACTGTTTTTT. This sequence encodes CSARGGSNEKLFF.

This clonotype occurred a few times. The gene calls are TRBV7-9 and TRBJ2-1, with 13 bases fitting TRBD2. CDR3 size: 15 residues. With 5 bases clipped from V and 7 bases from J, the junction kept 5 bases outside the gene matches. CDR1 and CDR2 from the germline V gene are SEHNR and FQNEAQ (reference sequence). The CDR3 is CASSPTSGGPNEQFF. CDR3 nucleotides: TGTGCCAGCAGCCCGACTAGCGGGGGGCCTAATGAGCAGTTCTTC.

The CDR3 loop is CASSYRGAYEQYF. CDR3 DNA: TGTGCCAGCAGCTACAGGGGGGCCTACGAGCAGTACTTC. The rearrangement joins TRBV7-9 to TRBJ2-7; 8 nucleotides agree with TRBD1. The germline V gene encodes CDR1 SEHNR and CDR2 FQNEAQ (reference sequence). V lost 4 bases to trimming and J lost 2 bases; unmatched junction nucleotides: 1. The CDR3 covers 13 residues.

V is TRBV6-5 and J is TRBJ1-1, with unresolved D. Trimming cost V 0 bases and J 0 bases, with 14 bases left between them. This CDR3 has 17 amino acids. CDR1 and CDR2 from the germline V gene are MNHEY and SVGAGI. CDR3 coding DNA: TGTGCCAGCAGTTACTCGAGAACAGCCCCCCTGAACACTGAAGCTTTCTTT. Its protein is CASSYSRTAPLNTEAFF.